This T cell receptor beta chain came from a study of blood T cell repertoires in COVID-19. Across the whole study: Acute-phase and convalescent COVID-19 samples originated in the United States, Italy and Spain.

Methods used by the authors: Estimation of nucleated cell counts was performed using reference gene primer amplification. The repertoire was sequenced with immunoSEQ multiplex PCR; TCRdb's copy has only in-frame clones and lacks some. For V, J and clone size, that table is used; D and trimming come from the DNA. The table has some 270,000 clones, around 82% seen once. Recovered status in Cohort 3 required two negative PCRs, clearance, or symptom resolution. The germline gives CDR1 SGDLS, CDR2 YYNGEE. This CDR3 region has 13 residues. Trimming shortened V by 1 base and J by 6 bases, and 11 bases separated the two germline ends.

The receptor was derived from a man aged 45-65 years who had recovered from COVID-19. The V gene is TRBV9, the J gene TRBJ2-7; perhaps TRBD1 as D (6 bases). Sequenced: PBMCs or T cells enriched from blood (not recorded which). The CDR3 here is CASSVQGTGEQYF. For the CDR3, the DNA is TGTGCCAGCAGCGTACAGGGGACGGGCGAGCAGTACTTC.